What follows is one T cell receptor (beta chain) and its context. This specimen belongs to a study of blood T cell repertoires in COVID-19. In the study overall: The cDNA or gDNA used as material had been derived from T cells, B-cell-depleted T cells, or PBMCs.

As originally analysed: For nucleated cells, counts were estimated from reference gene primer amplification. Libraries were prepared by immunoSEQ multiplex PCR; TCRdb keeps only in-frame clonotypes and omits some of them. V and J calls and clone size are copied from that table; D and trimming were computed from the DNA. The table lists 280,000 or so clones, over 75% of them singletons, with approximately 12% in the top ten. Looked up from germline, CDR1 is SGHKS and CDR2 is YYEKEE (reference sequence). Unmatched junction bases numbered 8, after V lost 7 bases and J lost 5 bases. The CDR3 sequence is 13 residues long.

Sequencing was done on a sample of peripheral blood. The rearrangement uses TRBV5-5 and TRBJ2-7, with 8 bases fitting TRBD1. This sequence originates from a woman aged 60-75 years with acute or convalescent COVID-19. CDR3 DNA sequence: TGTGCCAGCGGAACAGGGGGTCCTCACGAGCAGTACTTC. The encoded protein is CASGTGGPHEQYF.